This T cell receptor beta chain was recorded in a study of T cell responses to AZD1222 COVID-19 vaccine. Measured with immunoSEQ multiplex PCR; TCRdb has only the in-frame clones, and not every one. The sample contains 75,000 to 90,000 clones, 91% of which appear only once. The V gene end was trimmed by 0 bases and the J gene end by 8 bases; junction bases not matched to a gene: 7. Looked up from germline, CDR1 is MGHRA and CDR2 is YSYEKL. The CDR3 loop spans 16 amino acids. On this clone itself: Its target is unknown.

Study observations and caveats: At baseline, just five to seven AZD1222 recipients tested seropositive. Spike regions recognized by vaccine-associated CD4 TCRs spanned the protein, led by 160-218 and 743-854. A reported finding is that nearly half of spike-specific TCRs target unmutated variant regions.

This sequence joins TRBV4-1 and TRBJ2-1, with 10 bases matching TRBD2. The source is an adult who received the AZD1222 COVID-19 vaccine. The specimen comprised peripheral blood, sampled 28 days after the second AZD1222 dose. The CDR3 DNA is TGCGCCAGCAGCCAAGATCTAGCGGGAGTCTCGTATGAGCAGTTCTTC. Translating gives CASSQDLAGVSYEQFF.